The 9 T cell receptor beta chains in this list originate from one sample, sequenced in a study of early T cells in non-severe SARS-CoV-2 infection. TCRdb ran MiXCR on the 5' RACE reads and lists one entry per CDR3 protein. The repertoire holds roughly 77,000 distinct CDR3 sequences, with 10% to 15% as singletons. Material for sequencing was whole blood. The receptors stem from an adult who was a healthcare worker with PCR-confirmed SARS-CoV-2 infection or an uninfected control (not recorded which).

The V and J genes are TRBV10-2 and TRBJ2-1; D perhaps matches TRBD2 (6 bases). This CDR3 spans 11 amino acids. Trimming cost V 8 bases and J 8 bases, with 10 bases left between them. Germline V CDR1 and CDR2: WSHSY, SAAADI. CDR3 in amino acids: CASGEVHEQFF. CDR3 sequence (DNA): TGCGCCAGCGGGGAGGTTCATGAGCAGTTCTTC.

Note on this clonotype: The CDR3 does not end in the conserved phenylalanine or tryptophan, so this is likely a read error. The DNA is left out, because the CDR3 cannot be placed on it with certainty; the CDR3 is given as TCRdb lists it. This chain uses TRBV10-3 with TRBJ2-1. The CDR3 is 8 residues long, counting both termini. From germline, CDR1 is ENHRY and CDR2 SYGVKD. The CDR3 is CAITRRMG.

This clonotype was counted many times. The rearrangement uses TRBV29-1 and TRBJ1-2, with D perhaps TRBD1 (6 bases). This CDR3 has 12 amino acids. In germline, CDR1 is SQVTM, CDR2 ANQGSEA. Trimming pared 3 bases from V and 8 bases from J, leaving 13 bases between. This chain's CDR3 is CSVDRAGVGYTF. The CDR3 DNA reads TGCAGCGTTGACCGGGCAGGGGTCGGCTACACCTTC.

The chain links TRBV5-1 to TRBJ1-1; maybe TRBD1 (6 bases). The CDR3 spans 13 residues. V lost 4 bases to trimming and J lost 4 bases, with 11 bases between them. Germline V gene sequence: CDR1 SGHRS, CDR2 YFSETQ. Written as DNA, the CDR3 is TGCGCCAGCAGCGACGGACAGATCACTGAAGCTTTCTTT. This codes for CASSDGQITEAFF.

This clonotype was picked up many times. This sequence joins TRBV7-9 and TRBJ2-3; 9 positions agree with TRBD1. V shed 8 bases and J 4 bases; nucleotides not matched to a gene: 13. CDR3 length: 16 residues. CDR1 SEHNR and CDR2 FQNEAQ come from the germline V gene (reference sequence). The CDR3 loop reads CASRNPTDRGSDTQYF. As DNA, the CDR3 is TGTGCCAGCCGAAATCCCACGGACAGGGGTTCAGATACGCAGTATTTT. The full variable domain, rest sourced from reference TRBV7-9 and TRBJ2-3, is DTGVSQNPRHKITKRGQNVTFRCDPISEHNRLYWYRQTLGQGPEFLTYFQNEAQLEKSRLLSDRFSAERPKGSFSTLEIQRTEQGDSAMYLCASRNPTDRGSDTQYFGPGTRLTVL.

Worth noting for this clonotype: Relative to the germline gene, one junction end is altered; a read error may explain this. The chain combines TRBV10-2 with TRBJ2-2, with 9 bases matching TRBD1. Looked up from germline, CDR1 is WSHSY and CDR2 is SAAADI. CDR3 length equals 15 residues. CDR3 in DNA: TGCGCCAGCGGAACAGGGGGCTCGAAAACCGGGGAGCTGTTTTTT. The encoded protein is CASGTGGSKTGELFF.

The rearrangement uses TRBV12-3 or TRBV12-4 and TRBJ2-1, with TRBD2 matching 7 bases. V shed 5 bases and J 3 bases; nucleotides not matched to a gene: 10. The CDR3 consists of 16 residues. CDR3 in DNA: TGTGCCAGCAGTCCCTTGGGGGGAGGGCGCTACAATGAGCAGTTCTTC. It yields the protein CASSPLGGGRYNEQFF.

This clonotype was observed a handful of times. The chain links TRBV12-3 or TRBV12-4 to TRBJ2-2; maybe TRBD1 (5 bases). The germline V and J ends were trimmed by 5 bases and 3 bases, with 7 bases remaining between them. This CDR3 spans 13 amino acids. DNA for the CDR3: TGTGCCAGCAGTCAACAGGACACCGGGGAGCTGTTTTTT. Its translation: CASSQQDTGELFF.

This clonotype turned up a few times. The chain combines TRBV7-3 with TRBJ2-3; TRBD2 matches at 12 bases. The V segment lost 3 bases and the J segment 6 bases; nucleotides outside the gene matches: 4. The germline CDR1 and CDR2 sequences are SGHTA and FQGTGA. CDR3 length: 15 residues. The CDR3 loop reads CASSFGLAGSDTQYF. The CDR3 DNA sequence: TGTGCCAGCAGCTTCGGACTAGCGGGGTCGGATACGCAGTATTTT.